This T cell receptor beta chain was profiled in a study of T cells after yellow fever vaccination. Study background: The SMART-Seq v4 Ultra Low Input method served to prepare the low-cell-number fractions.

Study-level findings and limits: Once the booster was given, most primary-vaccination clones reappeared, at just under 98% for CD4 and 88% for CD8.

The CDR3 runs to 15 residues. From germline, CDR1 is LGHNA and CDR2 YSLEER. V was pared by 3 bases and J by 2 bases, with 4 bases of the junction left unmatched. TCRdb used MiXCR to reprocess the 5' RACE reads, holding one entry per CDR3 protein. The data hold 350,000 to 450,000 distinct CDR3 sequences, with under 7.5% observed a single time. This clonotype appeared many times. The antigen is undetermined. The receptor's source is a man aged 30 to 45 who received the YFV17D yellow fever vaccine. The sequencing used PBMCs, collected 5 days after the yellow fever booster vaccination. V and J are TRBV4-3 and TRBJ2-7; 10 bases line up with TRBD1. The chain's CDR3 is CASSQDRGGPYEQYF. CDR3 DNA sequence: TGCGCCAGCAGCCAGGACAGGGGGGGACCCTACGAGCAGTACTTC.